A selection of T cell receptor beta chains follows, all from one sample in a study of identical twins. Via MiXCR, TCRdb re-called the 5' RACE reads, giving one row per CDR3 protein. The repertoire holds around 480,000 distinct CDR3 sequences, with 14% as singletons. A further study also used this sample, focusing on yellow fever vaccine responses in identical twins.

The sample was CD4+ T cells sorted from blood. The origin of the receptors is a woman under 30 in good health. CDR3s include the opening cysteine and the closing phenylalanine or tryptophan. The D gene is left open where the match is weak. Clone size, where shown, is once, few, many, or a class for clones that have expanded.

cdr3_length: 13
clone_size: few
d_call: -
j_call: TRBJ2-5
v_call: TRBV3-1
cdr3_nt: TGTGCCAGCAGCCGGAGAGCGGAAGAGACCCAGTACTTC
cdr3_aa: CASSRRAEETQYF

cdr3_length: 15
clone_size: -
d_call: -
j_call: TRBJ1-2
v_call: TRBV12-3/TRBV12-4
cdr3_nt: TGTGCCAGCAGTTTGGGACACCTCGCTAACTATGGCTACACCTTC
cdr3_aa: CASSLGHLANYGYTF

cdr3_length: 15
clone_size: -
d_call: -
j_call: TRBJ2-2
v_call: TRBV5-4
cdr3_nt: TGTGCCAGCAGCCCACTTATCTCAGGGACCGGGGAGCTGTTTTTT
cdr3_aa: CASSPLISGTGELFF

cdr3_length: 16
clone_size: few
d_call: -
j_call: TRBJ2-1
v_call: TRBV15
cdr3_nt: TGTGCCACCAGCAGAGATAACGAGTTTAGGGGTAATGAGCAGTTCTTC
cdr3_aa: CATSRDNEFRGNEQFF

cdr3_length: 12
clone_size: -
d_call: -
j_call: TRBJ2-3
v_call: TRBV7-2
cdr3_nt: TGTGCCAGCAGCGTCCTAGCCCTTACGCAGTATTTT
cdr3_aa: CASSVLALTQYF

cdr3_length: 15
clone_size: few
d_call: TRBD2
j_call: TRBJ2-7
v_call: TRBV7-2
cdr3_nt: TGTGCCAGCAGCCGGACTAGCGGGGCCAACTACGAGCAGTACTTC
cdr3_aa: CASSRTSGANYEQYF

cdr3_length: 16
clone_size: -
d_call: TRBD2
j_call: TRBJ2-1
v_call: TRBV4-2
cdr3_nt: TGTGCCAGCAGCCAAGGAGCGGCGGGGGGGCAGGTTGAGCAGTTCTTC
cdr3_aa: CASSQGAAGGQVEQFF

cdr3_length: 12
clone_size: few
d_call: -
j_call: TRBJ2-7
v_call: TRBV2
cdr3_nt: TGTGCCAGCAGGGACGGGCCGTACGAGCAGTACTTC
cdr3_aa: CASRDGPYEQYF

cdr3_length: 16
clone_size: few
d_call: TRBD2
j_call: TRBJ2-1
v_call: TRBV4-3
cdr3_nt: TGCGCCAGCAGCCCCGGACTAGCGGGGTGGGCCAATGAGCAGTTCTTC
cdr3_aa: CASSPGLAGWANEQFF

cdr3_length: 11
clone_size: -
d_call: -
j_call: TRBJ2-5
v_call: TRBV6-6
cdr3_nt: TGTGCCACCACTCAAATAGAGACCCAGTACTTC
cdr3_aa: CATTQIETQYF

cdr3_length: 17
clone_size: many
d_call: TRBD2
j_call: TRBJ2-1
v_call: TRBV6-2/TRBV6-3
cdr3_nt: TGTGCCAGCAGTTACTCCGGGACTAGCGGGGTATACAATGAGCAGTTCTTC
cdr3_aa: CASSYSGTSGVYNEQFF

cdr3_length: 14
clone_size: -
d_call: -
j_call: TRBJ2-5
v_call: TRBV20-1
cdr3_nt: TGCAGTGCGCGAATGGGAGCTAACGCAGGGACCCAGTACTTC
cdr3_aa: CSARMGANAGTQYF

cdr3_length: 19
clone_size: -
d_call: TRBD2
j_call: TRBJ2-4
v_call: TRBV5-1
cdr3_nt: TGCGCCACCAACCTACTTAGCGGGGGGATAGAACTAGCCAAAAACATTCAGTACTTC
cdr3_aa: CATNLLSGGIELAKNIQYF

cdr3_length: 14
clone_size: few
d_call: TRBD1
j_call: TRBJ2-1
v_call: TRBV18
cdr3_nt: TGTGCCAGCTCACCCGGGACAGGGACCAATGAGCAGTTCTTC
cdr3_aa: CASSPGTGTNEQFF

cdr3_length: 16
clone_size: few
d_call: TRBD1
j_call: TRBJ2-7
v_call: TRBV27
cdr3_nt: TGTGCCAGCAGTTTACTAGGGACAGGGGCCGCCTACGAGCAGTACTTC
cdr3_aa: CASSLLGTGAAYEQYF

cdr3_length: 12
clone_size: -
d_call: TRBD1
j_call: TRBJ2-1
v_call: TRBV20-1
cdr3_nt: TGCAGTGCTAGAGACCGCGGGACAGGGGGGTTCTTC
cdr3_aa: CSARDRGTGGFF

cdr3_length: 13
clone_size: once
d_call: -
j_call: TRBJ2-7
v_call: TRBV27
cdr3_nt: TGTGCCAGCAGTTCGGGACTTTCCTACGAGCAGTACTTC
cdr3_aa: CASSSGLSYEQYF

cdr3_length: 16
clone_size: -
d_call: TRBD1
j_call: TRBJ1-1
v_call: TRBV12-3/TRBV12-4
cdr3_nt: TGTGCCAGCAGTCGGAATCTCGGGACAGCGAACACTGAAGCTTTCTTT
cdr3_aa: CASSRNLGTANTEAFF

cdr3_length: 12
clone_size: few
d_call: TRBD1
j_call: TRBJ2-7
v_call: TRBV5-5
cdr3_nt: TGTGCCAGCGGGGGACAGGGCTACGAGCAGTACTTC
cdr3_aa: CASGGQGYEQYF

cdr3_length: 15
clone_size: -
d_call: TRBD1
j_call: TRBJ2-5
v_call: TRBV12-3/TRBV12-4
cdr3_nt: TGTGCCAGCAGCAAAGGGACAGGAGATAAAGAGACCCAGTACTTC
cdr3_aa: CASSKGTGDKETQYF

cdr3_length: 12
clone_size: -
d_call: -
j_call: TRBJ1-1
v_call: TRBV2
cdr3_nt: TGTGCCAGCAATCCGGGTTTCGCTGAAGCTTTCTTT
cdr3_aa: CASNPGFAEAFF

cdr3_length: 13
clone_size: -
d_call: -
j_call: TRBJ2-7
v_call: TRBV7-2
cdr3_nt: TGTGCCAGCAGTCCGGACCCGGCCTACGAGCAGTACTTC
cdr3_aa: CASSPDPAYEQYF

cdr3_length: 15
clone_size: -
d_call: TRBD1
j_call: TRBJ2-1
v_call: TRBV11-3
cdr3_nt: TGTGCCAGCAGCTTAGGTCAGGGGGCATACGGTGAGCAGTTCTTC
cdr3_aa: CASSLGQGAYGEQFF

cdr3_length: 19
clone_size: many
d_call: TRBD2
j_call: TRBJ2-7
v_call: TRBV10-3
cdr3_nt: TGTGCCATCAAACTACTAGCGGGGGGACGGCAGAATAGCTCCTACGAGCAGTACTTC
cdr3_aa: CAIKLLAGGRQNSSYEQYF

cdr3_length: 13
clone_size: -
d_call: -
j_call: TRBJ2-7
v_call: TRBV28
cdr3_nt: TGTGCCAGCAGTAGAGGGTTCGCCTACGAGCAGTACTTC
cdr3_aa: CASSRGFAYEQYF

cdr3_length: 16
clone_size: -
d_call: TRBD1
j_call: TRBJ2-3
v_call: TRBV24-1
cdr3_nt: TGTGCCACCAGTGACCTCGGACAGGGGGCGGGAGATACGCAGTATTTT
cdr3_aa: CATSDLGQGAGDTQYF

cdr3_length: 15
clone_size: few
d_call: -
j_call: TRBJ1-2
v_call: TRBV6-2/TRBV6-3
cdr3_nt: TGTGCCAGCAGCGAACCGGGCAGGGAGGCTTATGGCTACACCTTC
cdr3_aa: CASSEPGREAYGYTF

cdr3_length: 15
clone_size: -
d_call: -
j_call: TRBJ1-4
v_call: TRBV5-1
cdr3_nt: TGCGCCAGCAGCCCCTGGGGGGGCCGGGATGAAAAACTGTTTTTT
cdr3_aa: CASSPWGGRDEKLFF

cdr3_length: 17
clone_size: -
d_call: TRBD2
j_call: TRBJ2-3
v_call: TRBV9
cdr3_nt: TGTGCCAGCAGCGTAGGAACGGGGGGGCAGGGCACAGATACGCAGTATTTT
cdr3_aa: CASSVGTGGQGTDTQYF

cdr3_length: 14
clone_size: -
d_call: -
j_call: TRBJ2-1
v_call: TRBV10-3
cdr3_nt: TGTGCCATCAGTGAGAGGGGGGCCCACAATGAGCAGTTCTTC
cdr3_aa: CAISERGAHNEQFF

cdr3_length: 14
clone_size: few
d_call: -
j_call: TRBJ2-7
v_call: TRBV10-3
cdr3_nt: TGTGCCATCAGTACCTCTACAGACCTCTACGAGCAGTACTTC
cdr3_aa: CAISTSTDLYEQYF

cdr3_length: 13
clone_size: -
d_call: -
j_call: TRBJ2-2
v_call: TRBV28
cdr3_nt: TGTGCCATGGTCGACAGGAACACCGGGGAGCTGTTTTTT
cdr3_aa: CAMVDRNTGELFF

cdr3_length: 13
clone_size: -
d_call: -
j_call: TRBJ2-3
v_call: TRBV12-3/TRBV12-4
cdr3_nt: TGTGCCAGCAGGAAAACTAGCACAGATACGCAGTATTTT
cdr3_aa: CASRKTSTDTQYF

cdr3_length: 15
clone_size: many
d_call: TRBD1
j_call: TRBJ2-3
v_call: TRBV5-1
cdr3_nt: TGCGCCAGCAGGAGACAGGGGCTCGGCACAGATACGCAGTATTTT
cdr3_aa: CASRRQGLGTDTQYF

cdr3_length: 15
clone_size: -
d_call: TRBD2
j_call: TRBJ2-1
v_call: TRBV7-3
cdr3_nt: TGTGCCAGCAGCTTATTCGCAGGCGGGGGCAATGAGCAGTTCTTC
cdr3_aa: CASSLFAGGGNEQFF

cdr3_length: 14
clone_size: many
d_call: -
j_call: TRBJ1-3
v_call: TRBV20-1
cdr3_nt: TGCAGTGCCCAAGCAGGCGTCTCTGGAAACACCATATATTTT
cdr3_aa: CSAQAGVSGNTIYF

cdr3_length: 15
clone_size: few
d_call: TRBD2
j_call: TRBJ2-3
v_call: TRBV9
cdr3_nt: TGTGCCAGCAGCGTAGCTGGCGGGAGTAGCTATACGCAGTATTTT
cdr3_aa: CASSVAGGSSYTQYF

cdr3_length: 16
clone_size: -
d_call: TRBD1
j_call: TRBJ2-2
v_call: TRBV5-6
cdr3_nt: TGTGCCAGCAGCTATCCGGGACAGGCGAACACCGGGGAGCTGTTTTTT
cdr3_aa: CASSYPGQANTGELFF

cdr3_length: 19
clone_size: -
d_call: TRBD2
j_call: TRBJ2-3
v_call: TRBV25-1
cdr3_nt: TGTGCCAGCAGTGAATATTCGGGCAGCGGGAGACTTAGCACAGATACGCAGTATTTT
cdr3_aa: CASSEYSGSGRLSTDTQYF

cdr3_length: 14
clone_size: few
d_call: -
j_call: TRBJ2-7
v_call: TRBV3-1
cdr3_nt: TGTGCCAGCAGCCACTCTACTAAGCCCTACGAGCAGTACTTC
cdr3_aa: CASSHSTKPYEQYF

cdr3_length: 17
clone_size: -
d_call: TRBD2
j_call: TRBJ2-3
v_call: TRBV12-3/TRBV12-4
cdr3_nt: TGTGCCAGCAGTCCGAGGGGACTAGCGGGAAACACAGATACGCAGTATTTT
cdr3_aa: CASSPRGLAGNTDTQYF

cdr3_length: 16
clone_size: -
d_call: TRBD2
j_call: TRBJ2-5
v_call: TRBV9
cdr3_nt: TGTGCCAGCAGCGTCAGGAGGGCTAGCGGCCAAGAGACCCAGTACTTC
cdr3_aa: CASSVRRASGQETQYF

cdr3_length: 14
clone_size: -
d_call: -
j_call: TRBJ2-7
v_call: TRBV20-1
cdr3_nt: TGCAGTGCTGTATCAGGGGGGTCCGCCTACGAGCAGTACTTC
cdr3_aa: CSAVSGGSAYEQYF

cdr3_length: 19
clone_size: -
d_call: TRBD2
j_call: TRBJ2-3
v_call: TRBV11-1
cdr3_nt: TGTGCCACCGGTTCCTACTCGGGGGTCTCAGGGAGGGACACAGATACGCAGTATTTT
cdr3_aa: CATGSYSGVSGRDTDTQYF

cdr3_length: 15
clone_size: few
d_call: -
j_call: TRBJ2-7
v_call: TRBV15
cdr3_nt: TGTGCCACCAGCAGAGAACAGGCCCGCTCCTACGAGCAGTACTTC
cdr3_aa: CATSREQARSYEQYF

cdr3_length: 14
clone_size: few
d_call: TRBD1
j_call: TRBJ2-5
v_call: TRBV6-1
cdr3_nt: TGTGCCAGCAGTGGGGGGACAGGCAAAGAGACCCAGTACTTC
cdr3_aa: CASSGGTGKETQYF

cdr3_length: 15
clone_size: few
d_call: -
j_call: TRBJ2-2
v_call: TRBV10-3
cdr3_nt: TGTGCCATCAGGGAACGGGACGCTAACACCGGGGAGCTGTTTTTT
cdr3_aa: CAIRERDANTGELFF

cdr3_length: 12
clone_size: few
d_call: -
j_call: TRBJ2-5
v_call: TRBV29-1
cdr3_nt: TGCAGCGTTTCTCCTAGCCACGGGACCCAGTACTTC
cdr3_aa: CSVSPSHGTQYF

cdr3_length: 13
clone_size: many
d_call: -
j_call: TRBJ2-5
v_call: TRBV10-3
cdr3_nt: TGTGCCATCAGTGATTTTCCAGGGGAGACCCAGTACTTC
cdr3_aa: CAISDFPGETQYF

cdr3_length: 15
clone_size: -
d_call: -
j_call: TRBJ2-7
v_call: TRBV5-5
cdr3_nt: TGTGCCAGCAGCTTGGCCCCGGCAGCCGCTTACGAGCAGTACTTC
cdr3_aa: CASSLAPAAAYEQYF

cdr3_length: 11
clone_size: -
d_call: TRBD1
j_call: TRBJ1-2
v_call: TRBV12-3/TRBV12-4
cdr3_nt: TGTGCCAGTAGCACAGGGGATGGCTACACCTTC
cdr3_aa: CASSTGDGYTF

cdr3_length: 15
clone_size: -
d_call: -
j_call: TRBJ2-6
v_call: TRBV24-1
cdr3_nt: TGTGCCACCAGTGCAGCAAGCTCTGGGGCCAACGTCCTGACTTTC
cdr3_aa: CATSAASSGANVLTF

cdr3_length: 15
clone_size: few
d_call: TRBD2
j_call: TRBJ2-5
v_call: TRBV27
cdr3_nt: TGTGCCAGCAGTTACTTATCCGGGGGGCAAGAGACCCAGTACTTC
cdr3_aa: CASSYLSGGQETQYF